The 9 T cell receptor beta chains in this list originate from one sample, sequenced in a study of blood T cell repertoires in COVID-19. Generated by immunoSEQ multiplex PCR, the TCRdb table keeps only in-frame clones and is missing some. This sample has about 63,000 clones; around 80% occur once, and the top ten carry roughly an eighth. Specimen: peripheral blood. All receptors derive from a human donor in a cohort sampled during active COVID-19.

CDR3 protein: CAWSVFTGAGYGYTF. The CDR3 DNA reads as TGTGCCTGGAGTGTCTTTACAGGGGCGGGCTATGGCTACACCTTC. This chain uses TRBV30 with TRBJ1-2, with TRBD1 matching 7 bases. The CDR3 loop spans 15 amino acids. CDR1 and CDR2 from the germline V gene are GTSNPN and SVGIG (reference sequence). V gave up 0 bases and J gave up 4 bases; unmatched junction bases: 8.

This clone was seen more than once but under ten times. The CDR3 DNA sequence: TGTGCCAGCAGTCCGCGGACAGGACCCTACGAGCAGTACTTC. Protein sequence: CASSPRTGPYEQYF. The chain combines TRBV6-2 or TRBV6-3 with TRBJ2-7; 7 bases are a match to TRBD1. The CDR3 contains 14 residues. V was pared by 5 bases and J by 2 bases, with 6 bases of the junction left unmatched. The germline gives CDR1 MNHEY, CDR2 SVGEGT.

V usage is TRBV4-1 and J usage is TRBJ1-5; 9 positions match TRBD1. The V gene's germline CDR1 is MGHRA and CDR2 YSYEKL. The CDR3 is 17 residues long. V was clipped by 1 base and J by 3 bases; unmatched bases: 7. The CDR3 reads CASSQVWTGDTNQPQHF. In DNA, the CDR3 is TGCGCCAGCAGCCAAGTTTGGACAGGGGACACCAATCAGCCCCAGCATTTT.

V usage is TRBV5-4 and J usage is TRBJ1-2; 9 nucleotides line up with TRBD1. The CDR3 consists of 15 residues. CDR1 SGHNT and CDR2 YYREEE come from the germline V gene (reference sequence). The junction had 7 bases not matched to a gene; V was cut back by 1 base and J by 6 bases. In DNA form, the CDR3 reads TGTGCCAGCAGCTTGTTCCCGGGACAGGGCAATGGCTACACCTTC. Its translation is CASSLFPGQGNGYTF.

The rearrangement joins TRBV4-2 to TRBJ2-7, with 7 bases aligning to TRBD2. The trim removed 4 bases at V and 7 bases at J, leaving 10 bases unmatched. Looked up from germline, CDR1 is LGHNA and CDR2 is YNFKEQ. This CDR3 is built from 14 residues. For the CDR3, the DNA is TGTGCCAGCAGCCCCCGGACTAGGGCGGATGAGCAGTACTTC. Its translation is CASSPRTRADEQYF.

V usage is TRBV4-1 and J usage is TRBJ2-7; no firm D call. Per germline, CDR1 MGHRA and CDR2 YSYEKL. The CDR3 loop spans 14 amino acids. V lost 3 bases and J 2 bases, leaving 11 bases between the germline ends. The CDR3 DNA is TGCGCCAGCAGCCACCCAACACGGGCCTACGAGCAGTACTTC. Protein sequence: CASSHPTRAYEQYF.

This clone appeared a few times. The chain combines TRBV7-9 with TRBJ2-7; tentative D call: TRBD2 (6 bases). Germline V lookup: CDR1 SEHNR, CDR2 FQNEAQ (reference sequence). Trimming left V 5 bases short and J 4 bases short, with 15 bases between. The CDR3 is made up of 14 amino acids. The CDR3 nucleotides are TGTGCCAGCAGCCGCGGGACGGCTATATACGAGCAGTACTTC. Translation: CASSRGTAIYEQYF.

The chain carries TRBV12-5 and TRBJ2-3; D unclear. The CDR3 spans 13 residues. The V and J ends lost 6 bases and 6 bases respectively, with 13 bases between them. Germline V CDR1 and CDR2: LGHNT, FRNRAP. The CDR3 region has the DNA TGTGCTAGTGGCCCCCCGCGGTCCGATACGCAGTATTTT. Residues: CASGPPRSDTQYF.

For the CDR3, the DNA is TGTGCCAGCAGCTTAATGACAGGTCAGTTCTTC. Translated, it gives CASSLMTGQFF. V and J are TRBV7-9 and TRBJ2-1; D perhaps matches TRBD1 (6 bases). CDR1 SEHNR and CDR2 FQNEAQ come from the germline V gene (reference sequence). The length of the CDR3 is 11 residues. Trimming pared 2 bases from V and 13 bases from J, leaving 9 bases between.